One TCR beta chain is described in this entry. The antigen is not known. No conserved phenylalanine or tryptophan is present at the end of the CDR3, so a read error is the likely explanation. No cell sorting was done before RNA was extracted from the tissue. Distant lung tissue was collected more than 3 cm away from the tumor edge. Chemotherapy-naive patients with new lung cancer underwent thoracic surgery in China, August–November 2014. The source of the sample is a study of tumor and adjacent non-tumor tissue in lung cancer. Study summary: Some 4.2 million productive TCRbeta reads were obtained per sample on average.

General study points: In normal lung, the top 100 clones were significantly more dominant than in tumor.

The library came from three nested PCR rounds adapted from ARM-PCR protocols. TCRdb re-called the multiplex PCR reads through MiXCR, storing one row per CDR3 protein. The sample has under 45,000 distinct CDR3 sequences; approximately 61% are singletons. The germline gives CDR1 MNHEY, CDR2 SVGAGI. The length of the CDR3 is 16 residues. This chain links TRBV6-5 with TRBJ2-1, with 9 bases aligning to TRBD2. Sequenced: distant non-tumor lung tissue. The source of this sequence is a man aged 50 to 60 with non-small cell lung cancer. CDR3 sequence reads: CANSKTSGPSYNEQFL. CDR3 in DNA: TGTGCCAACAGTAAAACTAGCGGGCCCTCCTACAATGAGCAGTTCCTC.